These 11 T cell receptor beta chains share one sample of origin, sequenced in a study of PD-1 blockade in classical Hodgkin lymphoma. The time point was: cycle 4 day 1 (C4D1), after more than five weeks of nivolumab. After autologous stem cell transplantation all patients relapsed, and prior brentuximab vedotin exposure differed between cohorts. Out of thawed PBMCs, magnetic negative selection purified CD4+ T cells. Method: immunoSEQ multiplex PCR; TCRdb's copy keeps in-frame clones and lacks some. The sample includes 25,000 to 35,000 clones, more than 80% seen only once; the top ten take less than 3%. Sequenced material: CD4+ T cells from blood, taken before the fourth cycle of nivolumab. These receptors came from a human donor with classical Hodgkin lymphoma.

In this sample, this clone turned up once. The J gene is TRBJ2-3, the V gene TRBV7-2, with 9 bases that match TRBD2. The CDR3 is 14 residues long. Germline CDR1 SGHTA, CDR2 FQGNSA. The V segment lost 4 bases and the J segment 1 base; nucleotides outside the gene matches: 0. The CDR3 sequence is CASSWTSGTDTQYF. The CDR3 coding sequence is TGTGCCAGCAGCTGGACTAGCGGCACAGATACGCAGTATTTT.

The CDR3 DNA reads TGTGCCAGCAGCCAAGTAGGACTAGCGGACAACGAGCAGTACTTC. Translation: CASSQVGLADNEQYF. The gene calls are TRBV5-4 and TRBJ2-7; 10 bases are a match to TRBD2. Germline values: CDR1 SGHNT, CDR2 YYREEE (reference sequence). The CDR3 extends over 15 amino acids. Trimming cost V 4 bases and J 5 bases; bases outside gene matches: 9.

The V and J genes are TRBV15 and TRBJ2-7; maybe TRBD2 (6 bases). This CDR3 region has 14 residues. V lost 3 bases to trimming and J lost 5 bases, with 14 bases between them. The germline V gene encodes CDR1 LNHNV and CDR2 YYDKDF (reference sequence). CDR3 protein: CATSSELGGHEQYF. The CDR3 DNA reads as TGTGCCACCAGCAGTGAACTGGGAGGCCACGAGCAGTACTTC.

V is TRBV11-2 and J is TRBJ2-4; TRBD1 agrees at 10 bases. V lost 4 bases, J lost 9 bases, and 12 bases stayed unmatched. The CDR3 length is 16 residues. Per germline, CDR1 SGHAT and CDR2 FQNNGV. The CDR3 protein is CASSSDRGRREAIQYF. The CDR3 bases are TGTGCCAGCAGCTCAGACAGGGGGCGCAGAGAGGCCATTCAGTACTTC. The entire variable domain, with the rest obtained from reference TRBV11-2 and TRBJ2-4, is as follows: EAGVAQSPRYKIIEKRQSVAFWCNPISGHATLYWYQQILGQGPKLLIQFQNNGVVDDSQLPKDRFSAERLKGVDSTLKIQPAKLEDSAVYLCASSSDRGRREAIQYFGAGTRLSVL.

CDR3: CASSVDRGYGYTF. CDR3 in DNA: TGTGCCAGTAGTGTCGACAGGGGCTATGGCTACACCTTC. The chain couples TRBV19 to TRBJ1-2, with 8 positions matching TRBD1. The length of the CDR3 is 13 residues. Losses at the gene ends were 5 bases for V and 4 bases for J; bases not matched to a gene: 3. Germline CDR1 LNHDA, CDR2 SQIVND (reference sequence).

This clone was seen a few times. V gene TRBV19 combines with J gene TRBJ1-4, with a possible D match to TRBD1 (5 bases). CDR3 length: 15 residues. The germline gives CDR1 LNHDA, CDR2 SQIVND (reference sequence). V was cut by 5 bases and J by 2 bases, with 12 bases left in between. This chain's CDR3 is CASSPRAGTNEKLFF. The CDR3 region has the DNA TGTGCCAGTAGTCCCCGAGCAGGGACTAATGAAAAACTGTTTTTT.

V and J are TRBV4-1 and TRBJ1-5; possibly TRBD1 for D (6 bases). The CDR3 loop spans 14 amino acids. The germline CDR1 and CDR2 sequences are MGHRA and YSYEKL. V was shortened by 0 bases and J by 6 bases, with 9 bases between the two germline ends. CDR3 protein: CASSQERGSQPQHF. In DNA form, the CDR3 reads TGCGCCAGCAGCCAAGAAAGGGGGAGTCAGCCCCAGCATTTT.

V is TRBV14 and J is TRBJ2-1; D unclear. V was pared by 5 bases and J by 7 bases, with 12 bases between. Germline V gene lookup returns CDR1 SGHDN and CDR2 FVKESK. This CDR3 is 13 amino acids long. The CDR3 is CASSAERRNEQFF. The CDR3 nucleotides read TGTGCCAGCAGCGCTGAGCGTCGTAATGAGCAGTTCTTC.

This chain connects TRBV5-4 to TRBJ2-3, with D maybe TRBD1 (5 bases). Trimming shortened V by 4 bases and J by 1 base, and 19 bases separated the two germline ends. Germline V lookup: CDR1 SGHNT, CDR2 YYREEE (reference sequence). The CDR3 contains 17 residues. This CDR3 is CASSTQPGKQRTDTQYF. The CDR3 nucleotides are TGTGCCAGCAGCACCCAACCAGGGAAGCAACGCACAGATACGCAGTATTTT.

The rearrangement joins TRBV19 to TRBJ2-5; 7 bases align to TRBD2. V was pared by 5 bases and J by 4 bases, with 13 bases of the junction left unmatched. Germline lookup yields CDR1 LNHDA and CDR2 SQIVND (reference sequence). This CDR3 is built from 16 residues. The CDR3 loop is CASSPHGRERRETQYF. The CDR3 DNA sequence: TGTGCCAGTAGTCCACATGGGAGGGAACGTCGAGAGACCCAGTACTTC.

This clone was picked up one time. The chain recombines TRBV30 with TRBJ1-4; TRBD1 matches at 10 bases. The CDR3 is 14 residues long. Looked up from germline, CDR1 is GTSNPN and CDR2 is SVGIG (reference sequence). Trimming took 1 base from V and 10 from J; bases not matched to a gene: 6. CDR3 sequence reads: CAWSAWDRGGKLFF. The DNA for the CDR3 is TGTGCCTGGAGTGCTTGGGACAGGGGCGGAAAACTGTTTTTT.